A single sample gave rise to the 12 T cell receptor beta chains below, sequenced in a study of CD8+ T cells in alopecia areata. RNA extraction and reverse transcription yielded cDNA as sequencing template. TCRdb keeps only in-frame clones here, not all; method: immunoSEQ multiplex PCR. The table has 200,000 or so clones, roughly two fifths seen once. The sample's treatment: oral pan-JAK inhibitor, 5-10 mg twice daily. This sample comprised CD4+ T cells sorted from blood, obtained around week 30, from a patient treated with tofacitinib. The receptor source for this set is a human donor with alopecia areata.

The chain has TRBV18 and TRBJ2-7; 9 bases fit TRBD2. CDR1 KGHSH and CDR2 LQKENI come from the germline V gene. V lost 1 base to trimming and J lost 2 bases; unmatched junction nucleotides: 3. This CDR3 is built from 15 residues. CDR3 sequence reads: CASSPQLAGTYEQYF. The CDR3 region has the DNA TGTGCCAGCTCACCACAGCTAGCGGGAACCTACGAGCAGTACTTC.

The gene calls are TRBV6-5 and TRBJ1-2; possibly TRBD1 for D (5 bases). Trimming removed 5 bases from V and 3 bases from J, with 10 bases in between. The CDR3 consists of 13 residues. Per the germline V gene, CDR1 is MNHEY and CDR2 is SVGAGI. The chain's CDR3 is CASSPGNDYGYTF. The DNA of the CDR3 is TGTGCCAGCAGTCCAGGGAACGACTATGGCTACACCTTC.

The V call is TRBV15, the J call TRBJ2-7, with D perhaps matching TRBD2 (5 bases). CDR3 length: 15 amino acids. V lost 1 base and J lost 7, with 17 bases in between. Germline CDR1 reads LNHNV; CDR2 reads YYDKDF (reference sequence). The CDR3 region has the DNA TGTGCCACCAGCAGAGCTCCGGCACAGACGGGAGAGCAGTACTTC. Amino acid sequence: CATSRAPAQTGEQYF.

The chain uses TRBV19 and TRBJ1-1; perhaps TRBD1 as D (5 bases). Germline CDR1 and CDR2: LNHDA and SQIVND (reference sequence). This CDR3 comprises 14 residues. Trimming stripped 8 bases from V and 1 base from J, with 14 bases between. The CDR3 spells CASLPWGGNTEAFF. The DNA for the CDR3 is TGTGCCAGTCTCCCCTGGGGGGGGAACACTGAAGCTTTCTTT.

J is TRBJ1-5 and V is TRBV25-1, with 7 bases lining up with TRBD1. The ends lost 4 bases at V and 2 bases at J; junction bases unmatched: 5. The CDR3 sequence is 15 residues long. Germline V gene sequence: CDR1 MGHDK, CDR2 SYGVNS. CDR3 DNA sequence: TGTGCCAGCAGTGCCTCCGGACAGGGCAATCAGCCCCAGCATTTT. Translating gives CASSASGQGNQPQHF.

J is TRBJ2-1 and V is TRBV5-1; 7 positions agree with TRBD2. Germline V gene sequence: CDR1 SGHRS, CDR2 YFSETQ. There are 16 residues in the CDR3. Trimming cost V 1 base and J 6 bases; bases outside gene matches: 10. The CDR3 region has the DNA TGCGCCAGCAGCTTGCCTGCCAGCGGGAAGACCAATGAGCAGTTCTTC. Translating it yields CASSLPASGKTNEQFF.

This clone has just a few counts. The rearrangement links TRBV30 to TRBJ2-4; D not resolved. CDR1 GTSNPN and CDR2 SVGIG come from the germline V gene (reference sequence). This CDR3 is 13 amino acids long. V was clipped by 3 bases and J by 2 bases, with 8 bases between them. The CDR3 is CAWSLTPKNIQYF. The DNA of the CDR3 is TGTGCCTGGAGCCTGACACCCAAAAACATTCAGTACTTC.

This clone turned up a few times. The J gene is TRBJ1-5, the V gene TRBV4-1, with 8 bases that match TRBD1. CDR1 is MGHRA, CDR2 YSYEKL, per germline. Germline trimming cut 4 bases from V and 7 bases from J; bases unmatched to any gene: 9. The CDR3 covers 15 residues. In DNA form, the CDR3 reads TGCGCCAGCAGCCCGGACCAGGGGGCTCTCCAGCCCCAGCATTTT. This translates into CASSPDQGALQPQHF.

The chain recombines TRBV19 with TRBJ1-2; D gene unclear. The V end lost 7 bases, the J end lost 0 bases, and 15 bases lay between the germline ends. This CDR3 region has 15 residues. Germline CDR1 LNHDA, CDR2 SQIVND (reference sequence). CDR3 loop: CASTMDRGSNYGYTF. The CDR3 DNA follows: TGTGCCAGTACCATGGACCGAGGCTCTAACTATGGCTACACCTTC.

Comments on this clone: This same CDR3 is encoded by further DNA sequences in the sample. The chain has TRBV5-4 and TRBJ2-5; no clear D. Trimming left V 4 bases short and J 2 bases short, with 3 bases between. CDR1 is SGHNT, CDR2 YYREEE, per germline (reference sequence). This CDR3 contains 11 residues. The CDR3 bases are TGTGCCAGCAGCAGACAAGAGACCCAGTACTTC. This sequence encodes CASSRQETQYF.

The V and J genes are TRBV2 and TRBJ2-4; the D call may be TRBD1 or TRBD2 (5 bases each). The CDR3 runs 12 residues. Per the germline V gene, CDR1 is SNHLY and CDR2 is FYNNEI. The ends were cut back, 5 bases at V and 9 bases at J, with 11 bases in the middle. CDR3 DNA sequence: TGTGCCAGCAGTTCAAATGGGGGCATTCAGTACTTC. Translated: CASSSNGGIQYF.

This clone turned up a few times. J is TRBJ2-5 and V is TRBV29-1, with 8 nucleotides matching TRBD2. This CDR3 has 14 amino acids. CDR1 is SQVTM, CDR2 ANQGSEA, per germline. Trimming cost V 4 bases and J 4 bases; bases outside gene matches: 8. Written as DNA, the CDR3 is TGCAGCGTTGTTACGGGAGGGCCCTCAGAGACCCAGTACTTC. Translated: CSVVTGGPSETQYF.